One T cell receptor beta chain is described in this entry. What it binds is unknown. This sample was included in a study of molecular identifiers for immune sequencing clone quantification. Across the study: Replicates split RNA from about 20,000 or 100,000 naive CD8 cells five ways, and the researchers sequenced four portions. General observations from the study: Identical barcode-sharing TCR molecules could lead to underestimated sizes for highly expanded clones. Clones carrying above 20 RNA copies accounted for over 98% of effector molecules, under 1% in naive cells.

The germline V gene encodes CDR1 SQVTM and CDR2 ANQGSEA. V shed 1 base, J shed 9 bases, and the junction held 3 bases outside the gene matches. The CDR3 contains 12 residues. Using its own MiXCR run on the PCR reads, TCRdb lists one record per CDR3 protein. Among about 640,000 distinct CDR3 sequences listed, around 20% were seen once. Input for naive CD8 libraries was about 19,000 to 1,100,000 sorted cells; the RNA fraction used was 10%, 30% or 50%. Sequencing was carried out using naive CD8+ T cells from blood, with Jurkat cell RNA spiked in. Noted subset: FACS-sorted CD8+CD4-CCR7+CD45RA+ naive T cells. This sequence joins TRBV29-1 and TRBJ2-1; 7 bases align to TRBD2. The TCR sequence derives from a human donor in good health. Some libraries in this study had Jurkat cell RNA spiked in. The chain's CDR3 is CSVEGGGGEQFF. The CDR3 DNA reads as TGCAGCGTTGAAGGGGGCGGGGGTGAGCAGTTCTTC.